This entry lists 30 T cell receptor beta chains sequenced from one sample in a study of beta chain features in type 1 diabetes. Notes on the study in general: There was a moderate but significant shortening of TCRB CDR3s in all four CD4+ subsets of Type 1 diabetes patients.

Sequencing targeted expressed TCRB transcripts, as all isolated RNA had been reverse transcribed. Clones were read by immunoSEQ multiplex PCR, and TCRdb kept only the in-frame ones, dropping some. The profile shows 150,000 to 200,000 clones, 50% to 70% of them singletons. For these TCRs, the target antigens are not known. Sequenced input: naive CD4+ T cells from blood. Receptors were obtained from a man younger than 40 with type 1 diabetes.

The chain couples TRBV7-9 to TRBJ1-1; no reliable D call. Germline V CDR1 and CDR2: SEHNR, FQNEAQ (reference sequence). With 7 bases removed from V and 1 base from J, the gap between germline ends came to 16 bases. This CDR3 spans 15 amino acids. CDR3 amino acids: CASTLENSWNTEAFF. The CDR3 nucleotides are TGTGCCAGCACCCTCGAGAACAGCTGGAACACTGAAGCTTTCTTT.

CDR3 nucleotides: TGCAGCGTTGAATTGCAAGGAGGCAGGGGGACAACCGTCTCCTACAATGAGCAGTTCTTC. This encodes CSVELQGGRGTTVSYNEQFF. V usage is TRBV29-1 and J usage is TRBJ2-1; 7 positions agree with TRBD1. The CDR3 spans 20 residues. The V gene's germline CDR1 is SQVTM and CDR2 ANQGSEA. The J segment lost 0 bases and the V segment lost 2 bases, leaving 19 bases of the junction unmatched.

This chain joins TRBV30 and TRBJ1-6; D may be TRBD1 (6 bases). Germline V gene sequence: CDR1 GTSNPN, CDR2 SVGIG (reference sequence). This CDR3 is built from 14 residues. The ends were cut back, 3 bases at V and 2 bases at J, with 8 bases in the middle. The CDR3 sequence is CAWRDSPYNSPLHF. CDR3 DNA sequence: TGTGCCTGGAGGGACAGCCCCTATAATTCACCCCTCCACTTT.

The rearrangement links TRBV29-1 to TRBJ1-1, with D tentatively TRBD1 (6 bases). Germline values: CDR1 SQVTM, CDR2 ANQGSEA. CDR3 length: 13 residues. Trimming left V 2 bases short and J 5 bases short, with 12 bases between. CDR3 protein: CSVETGSKTEAFF. DNA of the CDR3: TGCAGCGTTGAAACAGGGTCAAAGACTGAAGCTTTCTTT.

This clone came up once. The sample holds other DNA sequences that translate to the same CDR3. The V call is TRBV29-1, the J call TRBJ2-3, with D unclear. Trimming removed 7 bases from V and 1 base from J, with 9 bases in between. The CDR3 spans 12 residues. CDR1 and CDR2 from the germline V gene are SQVTM and ANQGSEA. The CDR3 reads CSGTGGTDTQYF. CDR3 nucleotides: TGCAGCGGTACTGGCGGCACAGATACGCAGTATTTT.

This clone was picked up a small number of times. The chain links TRBV9 to TRBJ1-3; D uncertain. Germline V gives CDR1 SGDLS, CDR2 YYNGEE. The CDR3 length is 15 residues. V was cut by 0 bases and J by 0 bases, with 7 bases left in between. The CDR3 nucleotides read TGTGCCAGCAGCGTAGCAGCCAGCTCTGGAAACACCATATATTTT. This sequence encodes CASSVAASSGNTIYF.

The chain uses TRBV23-1 and TRBJ2-1; D perhaps matches TRBD2 (5 bases). TRBV23-1 is noted as an ORF with a role that remains uncertain. CDR3 length: 18 amino acids. V was shortened by 3 bases and J by 3 bases, with 21 bases between the two germline ends. For the CDR3, the DNA is TGCGCCAGCAGTCACCCTCTGGAGGACGCGAGGTTCTACAATGAGCAGTTCTTC. Protein product: CASSHPLEDARFYNEQFF.

This rearrangement joins TRBV5-1 to TRBJ2-2; D is undetermined. Trimming took 2 bases from V and 1 from J, leaving 9 bases between them. This CDR3 contains 15 residues. CDR1 and CDR2 (germline): SGHRS, YFSETQ. CDR3 residues: CASSFRGENTGELFF. CDR3 bases: TGCGCCAGCAGCTTTAGAGGAGAGAACACCGGGGAGCTGTTTTTT.

This clone was counted a few times. The rearrangement joins TRBV5-1 to TRBJ2-3, with D uncertain. CDR3 length: 13 residues. Trimming took 4 bases from V and 4 from J, leaving 10 bases between them. The germline CDR1 and CDR2 sequences are SGHRS and YFSETQ. CDR3 sequence: CASSRTGPDTQYF. For the CDR3, the DNA is TGCGCCAGCAGCCGTACGGGCCCAGATACGCAGTATTTT.

This clone showed up just a few times. The chain employs TRBV28 and TRBJ2-6; TRBD1 aligns across 8 bases. CDR1 MDHEN and CDR2 SYDVKM come from the germline V gene. V was pared by 7 bases and J by 0 bases, with 8 bases of the junction left unmatched. The CDR3 is 17 amino acids. For the CDR3, the DNA is TGTGCCAGCACCCTGGGGACAGGACGCTCTGGGGCCAACGTCCTGACTTTC. It encodes CASTLGTGRSGANVLTF.

This sequence joins TRBV29-1 and TRBJ1-4; TRBD1 is a possible D gene (6 bases). In germline, CDR1 is SQVTM, CDR2 ANQGSEA. The V end was cut by 5 bases, the J end by 3 bases, with 10 bases between. CDR3 size: 13 residues. The CDR3 is CSVKRTANEKLFF. In DNA form, the CDR3 reads TGCAGCGTTAAAAGGACAGCTAATGAAAAACTGTTTTTT.

This clone was seen more than once but under ten times. The J gene is TRBJ2-3, the V gene TRBV9; D not resolved. Trimming cost V 10 bases and J 4 bases, with 16 bases left between them. CDR3 length equals 13 residues. Germline V lookup: CDR1 SGDLS, CDR2 YYNGEE. The chain's CDR3 is CAGIIGFPDTQYF. The CDR3 region has the DNA TGTGCCGGCATAATAGGGTTCCCAGATACGCAGTATTTT.

This clone was detected a few times. This chain uses TRBV7-6 with TRBJ2-7, with 12 bases fitting TRBD1. J lost 7 bases, V lost 5 bases, and 12 bases had no gene match. The length of the CDR3 is 16 residues. The germline V gene encodes CDR1 SGHVS and CDR2 FNYEAQ. The CDR3 sequence is CASSPLGTGGIGEQYF. CDR3 DNA sequence: TGTGCCAGCAGCCCCTTGGGGACAGGGGGCATCGGGGAGCAGTACTTC.

This clone appeared a single time. J is TRBJ2-6 and V is TRBV9; D unclear. The CDR3 sequence is 16 residues long. The V end was cut by 1 base, the J end by 0 bases, with 8 bases between. Looked up from germline, CDR1 is SGDLS and CDR2 is YYNGEE. The CDR3: CASSVLSYSGANVLTF. CDR3 DNA sequence: TGTGCCAGCAGCGTACTCAGTTACTCTGGGGCCAACGTCCTGACTTTC.

V is TRBV10-1 and J is TRBJ2-1, with D unresolved. There are 14 residues in the CDR3. The germline V gene has CDR1 WNHNN and CDR2 SYGVQD (reference sequence). V was pared by 4 bases and J by 2 bases, with 9 bases between. In DNA, the CDR3 is TGCGCCAGCAGTGCCTCGGACCCCTACAATGAGCAGTTCTTC. It is translated as CASSASDPYNEQFF.

The chain uses TRBV5-1 and TRBJ2-3; 10 nucleotides align to TRBD1. Germline V gene data show CDR1 as SGHRS and CDR2 as YFSETQ. The CDR3 is 18 residues long. Trimming cost V 0 bases and J 0 bases; bases outside gene matches: 7. In DNA form, the CDR3 reads TGCGCCAGCAGCTTGGCCCCCAGGACAGGGGGGAGCACAGATACGCAGTATTTT. Its protein product is CASSLAPRTGGSTDTQYF. Using reference TRBV5-1 and TRBJ2-3 for the parts outside the CDR3, the full variable domain is KAGVTQTPRYLIKTRGQQVTLSCSPISGHRSVSWYQQTPGQGLQFLFEYFSETQRNKGNFPGRFSGRQFSNSRSEMNVSTLELGDSALYLCASSLAPRTGGSTDTQYFGPGTRLTVL.

In this sample, this clone turned up a few times. The chain links TRBV30 to TRBJ2-2, with D perhaps matching TRBD2 (7 bases). Germline CDR1 GTSNPN, CDR2 SVGIG (reference sequence). CDR3 size: 15 residues. Deletions cut 3 bases from V and 6 bases from J, with 17 bases between. This CDR3 is CAWRTQGGGPGELFF. The CDR3 DNA reads TGTGCCTGGAGGACACAGGGAGGGGGTCCCGGGGAGCTGTTTTTT.

This chain connects TRBV23-1 to TRBJ2-1; 7 nucleotides match TRBD2. TRBV23-1 is reported as an ORF; its role is uncertain. The CDR3 has 17 residues. The junction had 14 bases not matched to a gene; V was cut back by 6 bases and J by 3 bases. CDR3 protein: CASSRLARRRLYNEQFF. The CDR3 bases are TGCGCCAGCAGCCGACTAGCTCGCCGTCGTCTCTACAATGAGCAGTTCTTC.

The chain employs TRBV6-5 and TRBJ1-5, with D unclear. Trimming pared 2 bases from V and 5 bases from J, leaving 7 bases between. The germline gives CDR1 MNHEY, CDR2 SVGAGI. The CDR3 sequence is 13 residues long. CDR3: CASSYDGDQPQHF. CDR3 nucleotide sequence: TGTGCCAGCAGTTACGACGGAGATCAGCCCCAGCATTTT.

This clone was observed a handful of times. The rearrangement links TRBV28 to TRBJ2-5, with D unclear. Germline CDR1 MDHEN, CDR2 SYDVKM. This CDR3 has 13 amino acids. V lost 5 bases and J lost 5, with 12 bases in between. DNA for the CDR3: TGTGCCAGCAGTCTTCCTCCTGGGGAGACCCAGTACTTC. Protein: CASSLPPGETQYF.

In this sample, this clone turned up a few times. This sequence joins TRBV6-1 and TRBJ2-3; no reliable D call. Trimming pared 3 bases from V and 2 bases from J, leaving 6 bases between. The CDR3 runs 13 residues. The V gene's germline CDR1 is MNHNS and CDR2 SASEGT. The CDR3, as DNA: TGTGCCAGCAGTGACGCAGTCACAGATACGCAGTATTTT. This translates into CASSDAVTDTQYF.

This clone came up a few times. One junction end does not reproduce the germline sequence, and a read error may be involved. The chain joins TRBV29-1 to TRBJ1-5; D ambiguous. From germline, CDR1 is SQVTM and CDR2 ANQGSEA. The CDR3 consists of 15 residues. CDR3 loop: CSVKDVGRGNQPQHF. The CDR3 nucleotides read TGCAGCGTTAAAGACGTGGGCCGGGGCAATCAGCCCCAGCATTTT.

The chain recombines TRBV29-1 with TRBJ2-3, with D possibly TRBD1 on 5 matching bases. In germline, CDR1 is SQVTM, CDR2 ANQGSEA. Trimming shortened V by 2 bases and J by 10 bases, and 7 bases separated the two germline ends. CDR3 length: 10 amino acids. The CDR3 sequence is CSVELGAQYF. CDR3 sequence (DNA): TGCAGCGTTGAACTAGGGGCGCAGTATTTT.

The chain carries TRBV27 and TRBJ2-1; 11 positions match TRBD1. CDR3 length: 18 amino acids. After removal of 6 bases from V and 7 bases from J, the junction contained 17 bases not matched to a gene. Germline-derived CDR1 and CDR2 are MNHEY and SMNVEV (reference sequence). The CDR3 DNA follows: TGTGCCAGCAGCCCCGTCCCGGGACAGGGGGTGTATGGGAATGAGCAGTTCTTC. It is translated as CASSPVPGQGVYGNEQFF.

This chain links TRBV7-2 with TRBJ1-6, with D perhaps TRBD1 (6 bases). Per germline, CDR1 SGHTA and CDR2 FQGNSA. The CDR3 is 14 amino acids. V was trimmed by 7 bases and J by 11 bases, leaving 18 bases between them. CDR3 bases: TGTGCCAGCACCCTAGCGGGGGGGCATGCACCCCTCCACTTT. It translates to CASTLAGGHAPLHF.

This chain links TRBV11-2 with TRBJ2-4; D is unresolved. V lost 3 bases to trimming and J lost 8 bases, with 11 bases between them. CDR3 length: 13 residues. CDR1 is SGHAT, CDR2 FQNNGV, per germline. CDR3 DNA sequence: TGTGCCAGCAGCTTGGGCCAAAGGGACATTCAGTACTTC. As protein: CASSLGQRDIQYF.

The V and J genes are TRBV18 and TRBJ2-1; TRBD1 agrees at 9 bases. CDR1 and CDR2 from the germline V gene are KGHSH and LQKENI. The junction had 2 bases not matched to a gene; V was cut back by 6 bases and J by 2 bases. The CDR3 covers 14 residues. Here the CDR3 DNA reads TGTGCCAGCTCCGACAGGGGGACCTACAATGAGCAGTTCTTC. Amino acids: CASSDRGTYNEQFF.

This clone turned up a few times. The genes are TRBV7-2 and TRBJ2-3; 7 positions agree with TRBD2. This CDR3 spans 18 amino acids. With V trimmed by 5 bases and J by 2 bases, 16 bases remained unmatched. Looked up from germline, CDR1 is SGHTA and CDR2 is FQGNSA. In DNA, the CDR3 is TGTGCCAGCAGCCCAAGGGGCGCGACTAGCCCATTCACAGATACGCAGTATTTT. This gives the protein CASSPRGATSPFTDTQYF.

V is TRBV25-1 and J is TRBJ2-7, with 9 bases lining up with TRBD1. Germline lookup yields CDR1 MGHDK and CDR2 SYGVNS. V lost 5 bases, J lost 3 bases, and 8 bases stayed unmatched. The CDR3 spans 15 residues. The CDR3 protein is CASSKSKTGGYEQYF. The CDR3 nucleotides read TGTGCCAGCAGTAAATCCAAGACAGGGGGCTACGAGCAGTACTTC.

CDR3 nucleotide sequence: TGTGCCTGGACAGGGGCGGCCTACGAGCAGTACTTC. Translated: CAWTGAAYEQYF. The V call is TRBV30, the J call TRBJ2-7, with a tentative D call TRBD1 (6 bases). Per the germline V gene, CDR1 is GTSNPN and CDR2 is SVGIG (reference sequence). V dropped 4 bases and J dropped 2 bases, with 9 bases sitting between them. CDR3 length: 12 amino acids.